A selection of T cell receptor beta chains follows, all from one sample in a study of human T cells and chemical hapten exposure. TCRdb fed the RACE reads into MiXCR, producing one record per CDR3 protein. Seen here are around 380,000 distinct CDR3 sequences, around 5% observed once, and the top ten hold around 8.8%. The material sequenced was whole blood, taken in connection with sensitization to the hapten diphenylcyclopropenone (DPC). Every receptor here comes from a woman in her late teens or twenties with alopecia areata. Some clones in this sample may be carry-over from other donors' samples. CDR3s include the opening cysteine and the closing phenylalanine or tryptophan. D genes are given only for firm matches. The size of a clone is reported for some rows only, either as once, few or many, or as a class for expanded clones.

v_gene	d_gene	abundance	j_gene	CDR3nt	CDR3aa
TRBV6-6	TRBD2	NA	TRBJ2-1	TGTGCCAGCCAGACTAGCGGGGGTTGGGATGAGCAGTTCTTC	CASQTSGGWDEQFF
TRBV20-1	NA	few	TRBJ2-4	TGCAGTGCTAGAGATGTGGCAGATGCTGGTGTGCTAGCCAAAAACATTCAGTACTTC	CSARDVADAGVLAKNIQYF
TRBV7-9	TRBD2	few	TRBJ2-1	TGTGCCAGCAGCCCCCGGGGGGGCGCTGGGAATGAGCAGTTCTTC	CASSPRGGAGNEQFF
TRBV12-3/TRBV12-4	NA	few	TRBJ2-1	TGTGCCAGCAGTTCCGAGCGGGCGAGCTCCTACAATGAGCAGTTCTTC	CASSSERASSYNEQFF
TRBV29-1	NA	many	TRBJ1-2	TGCAGCTCCAACGACTATGGCTACACCTTC	CSSNDYGYTF
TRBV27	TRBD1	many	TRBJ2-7	TGTGCCAGCAGTAACGACCGGACAGGGGGCTTACCCGAGCAGTACTTC	CASSNDRTGGLPEQYF
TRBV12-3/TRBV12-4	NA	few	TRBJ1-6	TGTGCCAGGCGGGCCGGAATCTATTCACCCCTCCACTTT	CARRAGIYSPLHF
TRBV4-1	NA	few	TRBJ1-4	TGCGCCAGCAGCCAAGATCCCTCAGTTAGTACTAATGAAAAACTGTTTTTT	CASSQDPSVSTNEKLFF
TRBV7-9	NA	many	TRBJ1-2	TGTGCCAGCAGCTTAGTAAACGTAGCGAATGGCTACACCTTC	CASSLVNVANGYTF
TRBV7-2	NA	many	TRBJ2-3	TGTGCCAGCAGCTTAGCATTAACAGGGCGGGATACGCAGTATTTT	CASSLALTGRDTQYF
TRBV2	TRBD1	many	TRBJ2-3	TGTGCCAGCAGTGGGGGACAGCCCGTTTTT	CASSGGQPVF
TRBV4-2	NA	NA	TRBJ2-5	TGTGCCAGCAGCCAAGATAAGGGCCGCCAAGAGACCCAGTACTTC	CASSQDKGRQETQYF
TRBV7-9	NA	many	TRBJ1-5	TGTGCCAGCAGCTCCACCCCCGGGAGCCAGCATTTT	CASSSTPGSQHF
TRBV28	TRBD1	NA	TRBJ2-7	TGTGCCAGCAGACAGGGGGCCTACGAGCAGTACTTC	CASRQGAYEQYF
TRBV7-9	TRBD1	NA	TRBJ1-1	TGTGCCAGCAGCTCAAGGTTCAGGGGGCTCACTGAAGCTTTCTTT	CASSSRFRGLTEAFF
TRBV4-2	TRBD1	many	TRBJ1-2	TGTGCCAGCAGCCAAGTCGACAGGGAGGCATCGTATGGCTACACCTTC	CASSQVDREASYGYTF
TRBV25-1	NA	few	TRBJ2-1	TGTGCCAGCTCTTCTAGCCAAATCTACAATGAGCAGTTCTTC	CASSSSQIYNEQFF
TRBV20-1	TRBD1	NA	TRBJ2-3	TGCAGTGCCAGGTCGCGGGACAGGGGAATCACAGATACGCAGTATTTT	CSARSRDRGITDTQYF
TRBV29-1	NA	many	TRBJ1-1	TGCAGCGTTGCCGGCACTGAAGCTTTCTTT	CSVAGTEAFF
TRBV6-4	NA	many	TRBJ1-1	TGTGCCAGCAGTGCAGGGGCGAACACTGAAGCTTTCTTT	CASSAGANTEAFF
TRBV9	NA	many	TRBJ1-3	TGTGCCAGCAGCCTGACCCTAGGAGGAAACACCATATATTTT	CASSLTLGGNTIYF
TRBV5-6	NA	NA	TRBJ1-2	TGTGCCAGCAGCTTGCGAGGGGCGAGATTCGGCTACACCTTC	CASSLRGARFGYTF
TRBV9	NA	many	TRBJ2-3	TGTGCCAGCAGCACGAGGCCCACAGATACGCAGTATTTT	CASSTRPTDTQYF
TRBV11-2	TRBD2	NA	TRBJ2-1	TGTGCCAGCAGCTCCCAACTAGCGGGGAATTACAATGAGCAGTTCTTC	CASSSQLAGNYNEQFF
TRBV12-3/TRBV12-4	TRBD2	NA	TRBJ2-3	TGTGCCAGCAGTTTATATCTAGCGGGGGGCACAGATACGCAGTATTTT	CASSLYLAGGTDTQYF
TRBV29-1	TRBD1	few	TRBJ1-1	TGCAGCGCCCGGAGGGGGCGCACGGGAACTGAAGCTTTCTTT	CSARRGRTGTEAFF
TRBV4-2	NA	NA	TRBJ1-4	TGTGCCAGCAGCCAACAGACGGGTGATGAAAAACTGTTTTTT	CASSQQTGDEKLFF
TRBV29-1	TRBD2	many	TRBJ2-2	TGCAGCGTCCAACCGAGGAGCGGGGCGAACACCGGGGAGCTGTTTTTT	CSVQPRSGANTGELFF
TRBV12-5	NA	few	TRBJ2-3	TGTGCTAGTGGTTTGGTATTGGCGGGGGCCTACACAGATACGCAGTATTTT	CASGLVLAGAYTDTQYF
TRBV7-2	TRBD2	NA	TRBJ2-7	TGTGCCAGCAGCTTAGTCGGGGGGGCCTACGAGCAGTACTTC	CASSLVGGAYEQYF
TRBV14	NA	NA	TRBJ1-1	TGTGCCAGCAGCCCTTATCTTAATGCTTTCTTT	CASSPYLNAFF
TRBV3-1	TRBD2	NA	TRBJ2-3	TGTGCCAGCAGCCCACGAAACGGGACTAGCGGGGGCGGCACAGATACGCAGTATTTT	CASSPRNGTSGGGTDTQYF
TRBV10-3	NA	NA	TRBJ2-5	TGTGCCATCAATAGAGACCCACAAGAGACCCAGTACTTC	CAINRDPQETQYF
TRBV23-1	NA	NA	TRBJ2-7	TGCGCCAGCAGTCAATCCCGAGGGAAGGATTCCTACGAGCAGTACTTC	CASSQSRGKDSYEQYF
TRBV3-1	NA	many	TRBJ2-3	TGTGCCAGCAGCCAAGAGCCAGATACGCAGTATTTT	CASSQEPDTQYF
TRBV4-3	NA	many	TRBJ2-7	TGCGCCAGCAGCAAGAACCCCCATCAGGACGAGCAGTACTTC	CASSKNPHQDEQYF
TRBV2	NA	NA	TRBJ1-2	TGTGCCAGCAGACAGTATCCTAACTATGGCTACACCTTC	CASRQYPNYGYTF
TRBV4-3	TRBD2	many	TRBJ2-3	TGCGCCAGCAGCCAGGGACTAGCGGCCACAGATACGCAGTATTTT	CASSQGLAATDTQYF
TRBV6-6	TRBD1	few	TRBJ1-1	TGTGCCAGCAGTTTGACAGGGCCCGACACTGAAGCTTTCTTT	CASSLTGPDTEAFF